The 14 T cell receptor beta chains below were found in one sample sequenced in a study of shared clonotypes between healthy human individuals. Repertoires were generated with immunoSEQ multiplex PCR, while TCRdb's copy carries only in-frame clones and drops some. The data show just over 2,000,000 clones, roughly 95% seen once. CD45RO-negative, CCR7-selected cells formed the naive CD8 fraction, which excluded terminally differentiated effector memory CD45RA+ cells. Sequencing was carried out using naive CD8+ T cells sorted from blood. The receptors were gathered from a man between 18 and 35 years old in good health.

This chain uses TRBV6-1 with TRBJ2-3; D is possibly TRBD2 (6 bases). Germline CDR1 and CDR2: MNHNS and SASEGT. This CDR3 has 17 amino acids. V was cut by 3 bases and J by 6 bases, with 22 bases left in between. CDR3: CASSDPGREVVLDTQYF. DNA for the CDR3: TGTGCCAGCAGTGACCCTGGAAGGGAGGTGGTTTTGGATACGCAGTATTTT.

The chain carries TRBV25-1 and TRBJ2-1; TRBD1 is a possible D gene (5 bases). The CDR3 is made up of 13 amino acids. Germline CDR1 reads MGHDK; CDR2 reads SYGVNS. With 4 bases removed from V and 4 bases from J, the gap between germline ends came to 8 bases. The CDR3 here is CASSVTAYNEQFF. CDR3 nucleotide sequence: TGTGCCAGCAGTGTGACAGCTTACAATGAGCAGTTCTTC.

The gene calls are TRBV6-1 and TRBJ1-6; 9 bases are shared with TRBD1. The CDR3 runs 15 residues. Germline V CDR1 and CDR2: MNHNS, SASEGT. Losses at the gene ends were 2 bases for V and 7 bases for J; bases not matched to a gene: 3. CDR3 residues: CASSELGTGNSPLHF. In nucleotides, the CDR3 is TGTGCCAGCAGTGAACTGGGGACAGGGAATTCACCCCTCCACTTT.

In DNA form, the CDR3 reads TGTGCCAGCAGCTTCGCTCAAGGACAGGGATTTAACTATGGCTACACCTTC. It encodes CASSFAQGQGFNYGYTF. The V call is TRBV5-4, the J call TRBJ1-2, with TRBD1 matching over 8 bases. V was pared by 2 bases and J by 1 base, with 10 bases of the junction left unmatched. The CDR3 is 17 residues long. CDR1 is SGHNT, CDR2 YYREEE, per germline (reference sequence).

Here the CDR3 reads CASSTGQASYNEQFF. In DNA form, the CDR3 reads TGTGCCAGCAGCACGGGACAGGCCTCTTACAATGAGCAGTTCTTC. V gene TRBV9 combines with J gene TRBJ2-1; TRBD1 matches 8 bases. The CDR3 length is 15 residues. After removal of 4 bases from V and 4 bases from J, the junction contained 7 bases not matched to a gene. Germline loops: CDR1 SGDLS, CDR2 YYNGEE. Variable domain in full (rest from reference TRBV9 and TRBJ2-1): DSGVTQTPKHLITATGQRVTLRCSPRSGDLSVYWYQQSLDQGLQFLIQYYNGEERAKGNILERFSAQQFPDLHSELNLSSLELGDSALYFCASSTGQASYNEQFFGPGTRLTVL.

The rearrangement joins TRBV7-8 to TRBJ2-7; unclear D gene. V shed 5 bases and J shed 7 bases, with 9 bases lying between them. Germline lookup yields CDR1 SGHVS and CDR2 FQNEAQ. The CDR3 has 11 amino acids. CDR3 sequence: CASSQGWEQYF. The CDR3 DNA is TGTGCCAGCAGCCAAGGATGGGAGCAGTACTTC.

The chain is built from TRBV4-3 and TRBJ1-5; maybe TRBD1 (5 bases). The length of the CDR3 is 15 residues. Trimming pared 0 bases from V and 2 bases from J, leaving 8 bases between. CDR1 and CDR2 (germline): LGHNA, YSLEER. The CDR3 spells CASSQDWGGNQPQHF. The CDR3 nucleotides are TGCGCCAGCAGCCAAGATTGGGGGGGCAATCAGCCCCAGCATTTT.

CDR3 in DNA: TGTGCCAGCAATTATAGGATCAATGAGCAGTTCTTC. Its translation: CASNYRINEQFF. The gene calls are TRBV2 and TRBJ2-1; no firm D call. Germline V CDR1 and CDR2: SNHLY, FYNNEI. The CDR3 contains 12 residues. V dropped 7 bases and J dropped 6 bases, with 10 bases sitting between them.

The chain couples TRBV28 to TRBJ1-2; D possibly corresponds to TRBD1 (6 bases). CDR1 MDHEN and CDR2 SYDVKM come from the germline V gene. The CDR3 runs to 14 residues. V lost 5 bases and J 4 bases, leaving 14 bases between the germline ends. The CDR3 nucleotides read TGTGCCAGCAGTCCACTGGACAGCCCCTATGGCTACACCTTC. Protein sequence: CASSPLDSPYGYTF.

The chain has TRBV7-3 and TRBJ2-3; no reliable D call. The germline V and J ends were trimmed by 1 base and 2 bases, with 7 bases remaining between them. CDR3 length: 14 amino acids. CDR1 is SGHTA, CDR2 FQGTGA, per germline. This chain's CDR3 is CASSLNYDTDTQYF. CDR3 coding DNA: TGTGCCAGCAGCTTAAACTATGACACAGATACGCAGTATTTT.

The table lists this clone with a count of one. The gene calls are TRBV10-3 and TRBJ1-1; no clear D. The CDR3 totals 15 residues. Trimming shortened V by 2 bases and J by 6 bases, and 16 bases separated the two germline ends. CDR1 is ENHRY, CDR2 SYGVKD, per germline. CDR3 residues: CAISEPMDGLAEAFF. As DNA, the CDR3 is TGTGCCATCAGTGAGCCCATGGACGGACTCGCTGAAGCTTTCTTT.

This chain uses TRBV19 with TRBJ2-5, with TRBD2 identical over 10 bases. This CDR3 comprises 13 residues. J lost 4 bases, V lost 7 bases, and 3 bases had no gene match. Germline CDR1 is LNHDA and CDR2 is SQIVND (reference sequence). The CDR3 loop reads CASKREGRETQYF. In DNA, the CDR3 is TGTGCCAGTAAGCGGGAGGGCCGAGAGACCCAGTACTTC.

This clone has only one observation. The chain uses TRBV30 and TRBJ1-1; D perhaps matches TRBD1 (5 bases). Germline CDR1 GTSNPN, CDR2 SVGIG (reference sequence). The CDR3 is made up of 11 amino acids. Trimming left V 4 bases short and J 8 bases short, with 11 bases between. CDR3 in DNA: TGTGCCTGGAAAATGGACATGGAAGCTTTCTTT. Translated, it gives CAWKMDMEAFF.

The chain couples TRBV28 to TRBJ1-1; possible D gene TRBD1, 6 bases. Germline V gives CDR1 MDHEN, CDR2 SYDVKM. V was clipped by 7 bases and J by 8 bases, with 14 bases between them. The CDR3 spans 12 residues. CDR3 amino acids: CASTLGGVEAFF. CDR3 coding DNA: TGTGCCAGCACCCTCGGGGGCGTCGAAGCTTTCTTT. Looking up the rest from reference TRBV28 and TRBJ1-1 gives the full variable domain: DVKVTQSSRYLVKRTGEKVFLECVQDMDHENMFWYRQDPGLGLRLIYFSYDVKMKEKGDIPEGYSVSREKKERFSLILESASTNQTSMYLCASTLGGVEAFFGQGTRLTVV.